A selection of T cell receptor beta chains follows, all from one sample in a study of CD8+ T cells in alopecia areata. Repertoires were generated with immunoSEQ multiplex PCR, while TCRdb's copy carries only in-frame clones and drops some. In the table there are 160,000 or so clones, around 64% of which are singletons. This sample comprised CD8+ T cells sorted from blood, obtained at week 0. The receptor source for this set is a human donor with alopecia areata. The CDR3 runs from the conserved cysteine through the conserved F or W. A D gene is named only where the DNA matches it firmly. Size is omitted from some rows. Given values are once, few, many or a class for expanded clones.

>NA|TRBV2|NA|TRBJ1-2
CASSASSLYGYTF
TGTGCCAGCAGTGCCTCGTCCCTCTATGGCTACACCTTC
>TRBD1|TRBV27|NA|TRBJ1-2
CASSSGQGSYGYTF
TGTGCCAGCAGTTCGGGACAGGGGAGCTATGGCTACACCTTC
>NA|TRBV30|NA|TRBJ2-7
CAWSPGRGMDYEQYF
TGTGCCTGGAGTCCAGGACGGGGAATGGATTACGAGCAGTACTTC
>NA|TRBV7-9|NA|TRBJ1-1
CASSPSDRHTEAFF
TGTGCCAGCAGCCCCTCAGACAGGCACACTGAAGCTTTCTTT
>NA|TRBV19|once|TRBJ1-5
CASSIAGGSNQPQHF
TGTGCCAGTAGTATAGCGGGTGGGAGCAATCAGCCCCAGCATTTT
>NA|TRBV7-9|NA|TRBJ1-6
CASSPVRGSPLHF
TGTGCCAGCAGCCCGGTCAGGGGATCACCCCTCCACTTT
>NA|TRBV7-9|NA|TRBJ2-5
CASSSRDVQETQYF
TGTGCCAGCAGCTCCCGGGACGTCCAAGAGACCCAGTACTTC
>NA|TRBV7-8|NA|TRBJ1-1
CASSLGRTEAFF
TGTGCCAGCAGCTTGGGACGGACTGAAGCTTTCTTT
>NA|TRBV7-8|once|TRBJ2-7
CASSVGAGLPYEQYF
TGTGCCAGCAGTGTCGGGGCGGGCCTACCCTACGAGCAGTACTTC
>NA|TRBV2|NA|TRBJ2-2
CASSMGFSGIGTGELFF
TGTGCCAGCAGTATGGGGTTTTCCGGGATCGGCACCGGGGAGCTGTTTTTT
>NA|TRBV7-3|NA|TRBJ2-1
CASSITQSSYNEQFF
TGTGCCAGCAGCATAACACAGAGCTCCTACAATGAGCAGTTCTTC
>NA|TRBV30|NA|TRBJ1-2
CAWNRVYGYTF
TGTGCCTGGAACAGGGTCTATGGCTACACCTTC
>TRBD2|TRBV11-2|once|TRBJ2-1
CASSLGLAGANEQFF
TGTGCCAGCAGCTTAGGACTAGCGGGGGCCAATGAGCAGTTCTTC
>NA|TRBV7-6|NA|TRBJ2-1
CASSPRGDIRSSYNEQFF
TGTGCCAGCAGCCCCCGGGGGGACATCCGAAGCTCCTACAATGAGCAGTTCTTC
>NA|TRBV15|NA|TRBJ2-7
CATSSAAGPSSYEQYF
TGTGCCACCAGCTCAGCGGCAGGGCCTAGCTCCTACGAGCAGTACTTC
>TRBD2|TRBV7-9|NA|TRBJ2-5
CASSLEASGGKTQYF
TGTGCCAGCAGCTTAGAAGCTAGCGGGGGGAAGACCCAGTACTTC
>NA|TRBV27|NA|TRBJ2-7
CASSLSFEAYEQYF
TGTGCCAGCAGTTTATCGTTCGAAGCCTACGAGCAGTACTTC
>TRBD2|TRBV10-3|few|TRBJ2-1
CAISPEAGGHNEQFF
TGTGCCATCAGCCCAGAAGCGGGGGGCCACAATGAGCAGTTCTTC